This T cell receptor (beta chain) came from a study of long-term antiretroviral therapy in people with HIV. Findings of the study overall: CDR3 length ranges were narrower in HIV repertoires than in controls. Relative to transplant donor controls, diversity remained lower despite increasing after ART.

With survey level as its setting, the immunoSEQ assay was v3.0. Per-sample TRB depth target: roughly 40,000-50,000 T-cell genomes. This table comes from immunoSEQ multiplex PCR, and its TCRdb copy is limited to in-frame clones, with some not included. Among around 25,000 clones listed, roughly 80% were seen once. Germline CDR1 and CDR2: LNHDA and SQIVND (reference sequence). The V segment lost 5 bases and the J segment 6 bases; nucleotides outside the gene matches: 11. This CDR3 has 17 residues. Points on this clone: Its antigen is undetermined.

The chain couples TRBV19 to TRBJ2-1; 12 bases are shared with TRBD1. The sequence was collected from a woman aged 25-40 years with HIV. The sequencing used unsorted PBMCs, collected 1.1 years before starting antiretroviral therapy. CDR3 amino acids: CASSPPGQGAFRNEQFF. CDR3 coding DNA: TGTGCCAGTAGTCCCCCGGGACAGGGGGCCTTCCGCAATGAGCAGTTCTTC.